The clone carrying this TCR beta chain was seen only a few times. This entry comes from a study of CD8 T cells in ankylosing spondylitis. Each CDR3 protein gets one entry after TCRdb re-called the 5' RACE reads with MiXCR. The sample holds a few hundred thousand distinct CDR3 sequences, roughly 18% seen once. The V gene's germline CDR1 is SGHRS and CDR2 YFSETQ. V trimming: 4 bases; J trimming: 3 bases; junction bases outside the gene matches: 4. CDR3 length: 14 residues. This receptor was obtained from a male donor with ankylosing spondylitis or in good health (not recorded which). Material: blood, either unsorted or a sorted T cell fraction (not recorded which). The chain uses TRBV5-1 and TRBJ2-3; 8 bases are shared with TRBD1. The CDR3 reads CASSPRQGTDTQYF. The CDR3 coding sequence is TGCGCCAGCAGCCCTCGACAGGGGACAGATACGCAGTATTTT.